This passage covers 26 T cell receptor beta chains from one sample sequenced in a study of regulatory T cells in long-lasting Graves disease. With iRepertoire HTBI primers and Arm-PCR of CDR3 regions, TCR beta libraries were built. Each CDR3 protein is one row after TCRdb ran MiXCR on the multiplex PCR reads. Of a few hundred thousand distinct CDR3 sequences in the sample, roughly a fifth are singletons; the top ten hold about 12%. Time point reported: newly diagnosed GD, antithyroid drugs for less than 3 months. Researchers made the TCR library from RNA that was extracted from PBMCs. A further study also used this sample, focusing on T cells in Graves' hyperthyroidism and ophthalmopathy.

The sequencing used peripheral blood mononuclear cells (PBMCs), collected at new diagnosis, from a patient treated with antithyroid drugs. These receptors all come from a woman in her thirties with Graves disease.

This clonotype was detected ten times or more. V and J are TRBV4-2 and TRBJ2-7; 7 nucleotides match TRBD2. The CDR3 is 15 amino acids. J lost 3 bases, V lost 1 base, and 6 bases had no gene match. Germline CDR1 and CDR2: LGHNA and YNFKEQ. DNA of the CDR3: TGTGCCAGCAGCCAAGTGAGCGGGGCGGACTACGAGCAGTACTTC. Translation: CASSQVSGADYEQYF.

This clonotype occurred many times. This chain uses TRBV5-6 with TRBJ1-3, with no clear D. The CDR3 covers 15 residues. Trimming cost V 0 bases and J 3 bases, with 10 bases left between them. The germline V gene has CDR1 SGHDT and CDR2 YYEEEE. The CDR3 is CASSLVTLGGNTIYF. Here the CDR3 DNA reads TGTGCCAGCAGCTTGGTTACATTGGGTGGAAACACCATATATTTT.

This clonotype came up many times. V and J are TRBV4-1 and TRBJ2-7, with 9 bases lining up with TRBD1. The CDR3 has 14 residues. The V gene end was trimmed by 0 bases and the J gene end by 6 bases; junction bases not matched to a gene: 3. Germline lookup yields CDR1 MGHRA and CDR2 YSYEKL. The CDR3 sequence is CASSQEQGAFEQYF. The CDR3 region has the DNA TGCGCCAGCAGCCAAGAACAGGGGGCATTCGAGCAGTACTTC.

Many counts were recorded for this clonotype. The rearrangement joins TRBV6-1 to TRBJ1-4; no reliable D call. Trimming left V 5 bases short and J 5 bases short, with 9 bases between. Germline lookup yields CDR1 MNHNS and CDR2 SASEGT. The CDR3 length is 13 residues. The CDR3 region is CASSRAVNEKLFF. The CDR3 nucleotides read TGTGCCAGCAGTCGGGCGGTGAATGAAAAACTGTTTTTT.

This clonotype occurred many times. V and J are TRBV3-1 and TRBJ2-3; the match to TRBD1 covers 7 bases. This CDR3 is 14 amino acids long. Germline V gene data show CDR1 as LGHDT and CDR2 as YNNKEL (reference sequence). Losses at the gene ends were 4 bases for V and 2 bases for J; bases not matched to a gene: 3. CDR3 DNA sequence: TGTGCCAGCAGCCGACAGGGCAACACAGATACGCAGTATTTT. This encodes CASSRQGNTDTQYF.

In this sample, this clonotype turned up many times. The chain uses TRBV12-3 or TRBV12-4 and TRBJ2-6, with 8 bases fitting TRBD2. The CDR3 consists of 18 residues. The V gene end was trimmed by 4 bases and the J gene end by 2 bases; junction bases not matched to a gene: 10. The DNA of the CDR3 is TGTGCCAGCAGTTCGAGCCCGGGGGGGGGGACTGGGGCCAACGTCCTGACTTTC. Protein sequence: CASSSSPGGGTGANVLTF.

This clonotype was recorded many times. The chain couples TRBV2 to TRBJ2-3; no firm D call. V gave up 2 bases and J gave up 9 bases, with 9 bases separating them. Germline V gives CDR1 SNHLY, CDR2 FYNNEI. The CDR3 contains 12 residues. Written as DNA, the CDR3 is TGTGCCAGCAGTGAACCGTTAGGGACGCAGTATTTT. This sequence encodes CASSEPLGTQYF.

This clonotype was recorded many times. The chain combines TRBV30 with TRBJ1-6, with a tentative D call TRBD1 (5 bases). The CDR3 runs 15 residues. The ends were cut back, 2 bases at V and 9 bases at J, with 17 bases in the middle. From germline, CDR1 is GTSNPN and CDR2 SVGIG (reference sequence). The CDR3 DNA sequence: TGTGCCTGGAGTCTTTTGGGGGGGTACACTTCACCCCTCCACTTT. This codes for CAWSLLGGYTSPLHF.

CDR3 nucleotide sequence: TGCGCCAGCAGCCCGCGCTCGGGCCTCGAGAGGGGCTACACCTTC. Its translation: CASSPRSGLERGYTF. This chain connects TRBV5-1 to TRBJ1-2, with D uncertain. CDR1 and CDR2 (germline): SGHRS, YFSETQ. The CDR3 sequence is 15 residues long. Trimming cost V 4 bases and J 8 bases, with 21 bases left between them.

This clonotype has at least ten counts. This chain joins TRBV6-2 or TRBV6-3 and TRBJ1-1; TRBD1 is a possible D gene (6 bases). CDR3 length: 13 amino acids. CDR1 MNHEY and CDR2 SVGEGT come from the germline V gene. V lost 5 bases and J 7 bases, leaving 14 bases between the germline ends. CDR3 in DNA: TGTGCCAGCAGTAACAGGGACGGAGGTGAAGCTTTCTTT. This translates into CASSNRDGGEAFF.

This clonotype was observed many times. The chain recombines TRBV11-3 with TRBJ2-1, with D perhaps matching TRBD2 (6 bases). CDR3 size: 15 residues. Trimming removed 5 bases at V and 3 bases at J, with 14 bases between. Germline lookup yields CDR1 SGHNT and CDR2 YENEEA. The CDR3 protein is CASSLAGTDYNEQFF. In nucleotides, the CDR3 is TGTGCCAGCAGCCTGGCGGGGACGGACTACAATGAGCAGTTCTTC.

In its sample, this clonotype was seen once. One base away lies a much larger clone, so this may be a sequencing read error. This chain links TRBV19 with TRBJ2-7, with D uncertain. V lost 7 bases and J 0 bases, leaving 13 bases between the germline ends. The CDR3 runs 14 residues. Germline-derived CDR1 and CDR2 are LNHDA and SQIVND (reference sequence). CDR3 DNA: TGTGCCAGTATTATGGGCGGAACCTCCTACGAGCAGTACTTC. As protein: CASIMGGTSYEQYF.

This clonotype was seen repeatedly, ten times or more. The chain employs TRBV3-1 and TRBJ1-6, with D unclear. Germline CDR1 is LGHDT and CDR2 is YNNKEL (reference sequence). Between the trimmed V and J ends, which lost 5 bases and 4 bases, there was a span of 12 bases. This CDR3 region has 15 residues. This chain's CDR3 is CASSAARAYNSPLHF. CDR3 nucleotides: TGTGCCAGCAGCGCGGCCCGGGCTTATAATTCACCCCTCCACTTT.

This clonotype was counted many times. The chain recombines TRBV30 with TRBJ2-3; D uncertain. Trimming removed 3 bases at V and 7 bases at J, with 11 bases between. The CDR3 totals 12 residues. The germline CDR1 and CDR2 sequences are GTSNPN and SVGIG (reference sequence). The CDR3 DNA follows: TGTGCCTGGAGGTTGGGCCAAAATACGCAGTATTTT. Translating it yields CAWRLGQNTQYF.

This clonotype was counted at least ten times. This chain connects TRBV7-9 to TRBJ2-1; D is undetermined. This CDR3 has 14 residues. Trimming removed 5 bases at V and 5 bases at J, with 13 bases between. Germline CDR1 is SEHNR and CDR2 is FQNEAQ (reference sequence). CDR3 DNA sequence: TGTGCCAGCAGCGGGCTGTTTCGAGACAATGAGCAGTTCTTC. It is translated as CASSGLFRDNEQFF.

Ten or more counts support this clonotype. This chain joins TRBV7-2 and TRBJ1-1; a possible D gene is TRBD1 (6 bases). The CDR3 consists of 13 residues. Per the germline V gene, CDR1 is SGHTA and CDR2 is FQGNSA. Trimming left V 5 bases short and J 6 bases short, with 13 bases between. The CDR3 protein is CASSPVTGAEAFF. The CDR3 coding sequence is TGTGCCAGCAGCCCCGTGACAGGCGCTGAAGCTTTCTTT. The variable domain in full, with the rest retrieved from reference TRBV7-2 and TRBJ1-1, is GAGVSQSPSNKVTEKGKDVELRCDPISGHTALYWYRQSLGQGLEFLIYFQGNSAPDKSGLPSDRFSAERTGGSVSTLTIQRTQQEDSAVYLCASSPVTGAEAFFGQGTRLTVV.

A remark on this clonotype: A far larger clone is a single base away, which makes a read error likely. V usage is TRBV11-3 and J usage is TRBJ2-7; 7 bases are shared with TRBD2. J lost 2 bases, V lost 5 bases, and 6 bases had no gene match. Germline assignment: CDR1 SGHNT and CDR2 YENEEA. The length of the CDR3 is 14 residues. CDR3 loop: CASSPTSTPYEQYF. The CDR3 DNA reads TGTGCCAGCAGCCCGACTAGCACACCCTACGAGCAGTACTTC.

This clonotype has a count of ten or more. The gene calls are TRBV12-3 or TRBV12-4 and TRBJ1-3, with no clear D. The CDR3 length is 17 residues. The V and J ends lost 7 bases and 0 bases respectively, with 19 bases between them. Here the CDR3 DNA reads TGTGCCAGCACCCGAGACATCGCCACGGGCTCTGGAAACACCATATATTTT. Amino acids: CASTRDIATGSGNTIYF.

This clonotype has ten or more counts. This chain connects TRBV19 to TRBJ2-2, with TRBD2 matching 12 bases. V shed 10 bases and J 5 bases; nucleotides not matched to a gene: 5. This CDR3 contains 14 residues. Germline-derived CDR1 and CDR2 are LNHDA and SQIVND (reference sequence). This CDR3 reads CATRTSGITGELFF. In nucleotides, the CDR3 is TGTGCCACACGGACTAGCGGGATAACCGGGGAGCTGTTTTTT.

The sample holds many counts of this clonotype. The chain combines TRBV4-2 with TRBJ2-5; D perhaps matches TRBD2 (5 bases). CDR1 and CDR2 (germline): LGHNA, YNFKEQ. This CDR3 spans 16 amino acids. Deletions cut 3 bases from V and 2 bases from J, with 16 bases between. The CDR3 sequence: CASSQGELPQQETQYF. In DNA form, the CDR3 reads TGTGCCAGCAGCCAGGGAGAATTGCCTCAACAAGAGACCCAGTACTTC.

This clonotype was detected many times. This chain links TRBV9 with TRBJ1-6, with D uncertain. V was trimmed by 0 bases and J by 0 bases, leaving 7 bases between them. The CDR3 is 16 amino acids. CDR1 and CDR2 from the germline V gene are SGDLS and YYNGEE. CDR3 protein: CASSVEQDSYNSPLHF. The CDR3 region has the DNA TGTGCCAGCAGCGTAGAGCAGGACTCCTATAATTCACCCCTCCACTTT.

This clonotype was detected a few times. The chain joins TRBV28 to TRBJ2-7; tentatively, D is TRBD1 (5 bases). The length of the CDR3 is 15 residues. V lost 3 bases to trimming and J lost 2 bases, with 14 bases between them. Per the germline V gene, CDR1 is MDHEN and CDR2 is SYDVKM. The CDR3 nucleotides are TGTGCCAGCAGTTTGGGGCAGGCCATCACCTACGAGCAGTACTTC. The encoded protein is CASSLGQAITYEQYF.

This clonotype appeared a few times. This CDR3 is CASSQEGSKRSHEQYF. CDR3 in DNA: TGTGCCAGCAGCCAAGAGGGGAGCAAAAGGTCTCACGAGCAGTACTTC. The chain joins TRBV3-1 to TRBJ2-7; weak D call: TRBD2 (5 bases). CDR1 is LGHDT and CDR2 is YNNKEL in the germline V gene (reference sequence). The CDR3 runs 16 residues. V lost 0 bases to trimming and J lost 5 bases, with 17 bases between them.

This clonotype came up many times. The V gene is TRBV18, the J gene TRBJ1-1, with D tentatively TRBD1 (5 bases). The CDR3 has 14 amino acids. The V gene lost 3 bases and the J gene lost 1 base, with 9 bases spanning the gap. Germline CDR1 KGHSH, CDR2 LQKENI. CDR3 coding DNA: TGTGCCAGCTCACCGAGACAGAAGAACACTGAAGCTTTCTTT. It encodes CASSPRQKNTEAFF.

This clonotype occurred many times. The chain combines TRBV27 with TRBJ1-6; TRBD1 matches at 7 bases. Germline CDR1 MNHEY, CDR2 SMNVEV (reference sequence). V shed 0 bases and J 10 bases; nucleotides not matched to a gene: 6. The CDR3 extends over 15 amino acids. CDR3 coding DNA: TGTGCCAGCAGTTTATCAGGGACAGTGATATCACCCCTCCACTTT. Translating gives CASSLSGTVISPLHF.

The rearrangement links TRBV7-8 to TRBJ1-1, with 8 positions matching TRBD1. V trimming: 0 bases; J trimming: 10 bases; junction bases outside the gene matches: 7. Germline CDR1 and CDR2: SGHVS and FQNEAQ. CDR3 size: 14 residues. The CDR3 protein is CASSLAGTGERAFF. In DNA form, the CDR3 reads TGTGCCAGCAGCTTAGCGGGGACAGGCGAGCGAGCTTTCTTT.